The T cell receptor (beta chain) described here comes from a study of T cell repertoires in cytomegalovirus infection. Study context: Public TCR beta signatures marked donors with CMV infection and the matching HLA.

This clonotype has more than one count but fewer than ten. Its antigen is unidentified. TCRdb recomputed calls from the reads with MiXCR, one row per CDR3 protein. The data hold 450,000 to 600,000 distinct CDR3 sequences, with roughly a third observed a single time. V was shortened by 7 bases and J by 0 bases, with 13 bases between the two germline ends. Germline V CDR1 and CDR2: LNHDA, SQIVND (reference sequence). The CDR3 has 15 amino acids. Study-level findings and limits: Pooled public TCR beta family frequency picked out CMV carriers with the relevant HLA. The ex vivo response was dominated by HLA-C-restricted CMV-specific TCR beta clonotypes.

The V and J genes are TRBV19 and TRBJ1-3, with D uncertain. Here the sequenced sample was cultured PBMCs, taken from culture after CMV antigen stimulation. The sequence was collected from a human donor in good health (CMV status not recorded). Some clones in this sample may be carry-over from other donors' samples. CDR3 amino acids: CASTSDWGSGNTIYF. The CDR3 nucleotides read TGTGCCAGTACCTCCGATTGGGGCTCTGGAAACACCATATATTTT.